This T cell receptor beta chain was documented in a study of brain T cells in children with intractable seizures. The study, taken as a whole, reports: Only CDR3 sequence similarity suggested viral specificity, without known HCMV serostatus.

As concerns this clone: Its antigen is not known.

Libraries were prepared by immunoSEQ multiplex PCR; TCRdb keeps only in-frame clonotypes and omits some of them. The sample holds 55,000 to 80,000 clones, roughly 95% seen once. At least one anti-epileptic drug was given before surgery. This CDR3 is built from 19 residues. V shed 1 base, J shed 1 base, and the junction held 11 bases outside the gene matches. CDR1 is SEHNR, CDR2 FQNEAQ, per germline (reference sequence). The chain employs TRBV7-9 and TRBJ1-3; TRBD1 matches 9 bases. Source: peripheral blood, taken at surgery. The sequence was collected from a boy under two years old with focal cortical dysplasia and intractable seizures. The chain's CDR3 is CASSLEGTGRRESGNTIYF. CDR3 nucleotides: TGTGCCAGCAGCTTAGAAGGGACAGGGCGAAGAGAGTCTGGAAACACCATATATTTT.